This T cell receptor (beta chain) was profiled in a study of blood T cell repertoires in COVID-19 (dated by TCRdb to the early 2020s). Study-level background: The collaborator samples originated in the United States, Italy and Spain and spanned the acute and convalescent phases of COVID-19. The material from the prospective study consisted of cDNA or gDNA derived from T cells, B-cell-depleted T cells, or PBMCs. The dataset comprised deeply sampled blood TCRbeta repertoires from subjects exposed to, actively infected with, or recovered from COVID-19. A freely available public database, intended as a resource for researchers studying the immune response to SARS-CoV-2, is where the repertoires were released. Samples were obtained from the ongoing ImmuneRACE study (first 160 participants) and from 1,254 subjects provided by 6 global collaborators. Nearly every sample came with metadata listing a de-identified subject ID, COVID-19 status, age in years and sex. Where available, HLA class I and class II types were obtained from metadata supplied by the sample provider rather than from assay-based typing.

Comment on this clone: Its antigen is currently not known. Within one base of it there is no much larger clone, and no base qualities were kept.

V and J lose 6 bases and 1 base, and a span of 13 bases separates them. In the germline V gene, CDR1 corresponds to SGHVS and CDR2 to FNYEAQ. The CDR3 goes from the cysteine to the phenylalanine over 15 residues. The CDR3 DNA has 45 bases and is translated from base 1. TCRbeta CDR3 regions were amplified from genomic DNA by means of the immunoSEQ Assay, a bias-controlled multiplex PCR. In the authors' own workflow: The number of nucleated cells in each sample was estimated from the amplification of reference gene primers within the assay. To quantify the absolute abundance of each unique TCRbeta CDR3 rearrangement, sequence reads were collapsed and filtered. Productive Simpson clonality was computed per sample as the square root of Simpson's diversity index over productive rearrangements. Entries here come from immuneACCESS through TCRdb and include only in-frame sequences with V and J called. Some clones fail to appear in such tables; in the studies checked, an unresolved V gene covers under half of the shortfall, and the cause of the remainder is unknown. The D gene and trimming were derived from the DNA, and the V and J assignments and clone size from that table. The sample table records hundreds of thousands of clones; roughly nine tenths of these occur just once. The leading ten clones occupy over 0.75% of the sample.

One collaborating source in Seattle enrolled patients during active infection and followed them longitudinally through the course of disease. Each collaborating institution followed its own protocols to collect whole blood in K2EDTA tubes. For TCRbeta analysis, collaborators shipped samples as frozen whole blood, isolated PBMCs, or DNA extracted from either of those sample types. Summary of the overall study and its limitations: The quantity of clinical and demographic metadata differed by source and by participant and was supplied without curation.

The chain links TRBV7-6 with TRBJ2-1; TRBD1 is perhaps the D gene, given 6 matching bases. Sequenced: peripheral blood. This clonotype was obtained from a man in his sixties with COVID-19, enrolled during active disease. The CDR3 region has the sequence CASSSRQGSYNEQFF. The bases are TGTGCCAGCAGTTCGCGGCAGGGGTCCTACAATGAGCAGTTCTTC.